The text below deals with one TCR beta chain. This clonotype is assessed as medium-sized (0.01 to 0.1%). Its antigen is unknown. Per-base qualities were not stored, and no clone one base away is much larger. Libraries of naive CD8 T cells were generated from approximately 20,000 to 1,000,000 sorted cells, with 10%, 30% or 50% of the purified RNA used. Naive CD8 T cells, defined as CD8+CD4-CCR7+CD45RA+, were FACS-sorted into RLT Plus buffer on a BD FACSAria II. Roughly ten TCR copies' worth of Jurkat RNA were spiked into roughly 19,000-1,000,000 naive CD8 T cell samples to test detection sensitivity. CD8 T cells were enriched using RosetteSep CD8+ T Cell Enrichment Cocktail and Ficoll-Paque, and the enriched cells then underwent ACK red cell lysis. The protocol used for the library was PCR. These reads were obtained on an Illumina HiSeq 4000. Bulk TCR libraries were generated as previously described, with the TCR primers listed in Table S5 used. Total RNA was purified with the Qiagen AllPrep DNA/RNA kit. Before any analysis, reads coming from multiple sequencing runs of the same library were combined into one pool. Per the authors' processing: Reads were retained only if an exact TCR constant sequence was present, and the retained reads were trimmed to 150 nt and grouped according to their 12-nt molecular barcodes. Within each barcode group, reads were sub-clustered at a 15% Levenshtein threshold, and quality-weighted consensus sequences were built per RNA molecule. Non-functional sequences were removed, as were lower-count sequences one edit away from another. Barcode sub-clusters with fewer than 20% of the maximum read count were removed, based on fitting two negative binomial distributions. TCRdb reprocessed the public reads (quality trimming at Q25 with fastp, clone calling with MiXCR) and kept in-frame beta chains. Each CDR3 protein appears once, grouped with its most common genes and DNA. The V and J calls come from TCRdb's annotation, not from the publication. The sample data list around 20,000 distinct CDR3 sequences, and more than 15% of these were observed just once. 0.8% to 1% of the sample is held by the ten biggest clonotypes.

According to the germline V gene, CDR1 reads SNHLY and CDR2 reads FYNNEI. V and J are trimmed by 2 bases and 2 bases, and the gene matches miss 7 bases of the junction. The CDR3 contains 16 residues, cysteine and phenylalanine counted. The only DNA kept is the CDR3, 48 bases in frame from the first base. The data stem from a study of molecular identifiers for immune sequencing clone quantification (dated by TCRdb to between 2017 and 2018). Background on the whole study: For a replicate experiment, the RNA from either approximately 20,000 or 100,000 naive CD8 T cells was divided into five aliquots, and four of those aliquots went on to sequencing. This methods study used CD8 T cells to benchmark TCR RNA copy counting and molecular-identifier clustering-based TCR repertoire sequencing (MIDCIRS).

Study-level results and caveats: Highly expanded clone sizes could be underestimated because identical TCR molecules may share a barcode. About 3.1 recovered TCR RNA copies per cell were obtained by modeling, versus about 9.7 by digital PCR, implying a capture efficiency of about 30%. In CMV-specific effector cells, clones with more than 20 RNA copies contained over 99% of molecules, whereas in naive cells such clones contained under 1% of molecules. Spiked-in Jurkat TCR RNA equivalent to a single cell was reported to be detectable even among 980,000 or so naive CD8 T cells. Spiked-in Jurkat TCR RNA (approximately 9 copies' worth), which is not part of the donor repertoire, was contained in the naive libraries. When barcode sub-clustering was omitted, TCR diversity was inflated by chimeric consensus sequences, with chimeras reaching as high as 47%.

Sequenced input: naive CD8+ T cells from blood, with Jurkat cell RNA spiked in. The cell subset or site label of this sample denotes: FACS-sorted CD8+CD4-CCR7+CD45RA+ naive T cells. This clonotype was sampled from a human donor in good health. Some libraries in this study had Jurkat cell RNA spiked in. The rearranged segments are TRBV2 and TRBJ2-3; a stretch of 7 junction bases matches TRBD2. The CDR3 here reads CASSEFLAEATDTQYF. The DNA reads TGTGCCAGCAGTGAATTCCTAGCGGAAGCCACAGATACGCAGTATTTT.